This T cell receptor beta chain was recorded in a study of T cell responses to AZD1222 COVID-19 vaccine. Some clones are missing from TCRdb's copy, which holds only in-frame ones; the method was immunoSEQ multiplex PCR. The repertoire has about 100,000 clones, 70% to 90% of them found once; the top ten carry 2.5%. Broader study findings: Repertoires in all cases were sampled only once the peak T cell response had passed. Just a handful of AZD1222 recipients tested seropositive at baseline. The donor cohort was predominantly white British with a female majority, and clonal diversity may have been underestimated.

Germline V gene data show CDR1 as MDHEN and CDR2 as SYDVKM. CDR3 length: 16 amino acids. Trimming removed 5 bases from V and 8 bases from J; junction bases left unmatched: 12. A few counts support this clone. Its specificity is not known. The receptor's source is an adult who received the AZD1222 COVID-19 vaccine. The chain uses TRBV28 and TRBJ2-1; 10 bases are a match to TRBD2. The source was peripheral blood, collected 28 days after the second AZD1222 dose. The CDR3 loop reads CASSTNLAGDPDEQFF. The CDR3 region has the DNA TGTGCCAGCAGTACGAATCTAGCGGGAGATCCGGATGAGCAGTTCTTC.